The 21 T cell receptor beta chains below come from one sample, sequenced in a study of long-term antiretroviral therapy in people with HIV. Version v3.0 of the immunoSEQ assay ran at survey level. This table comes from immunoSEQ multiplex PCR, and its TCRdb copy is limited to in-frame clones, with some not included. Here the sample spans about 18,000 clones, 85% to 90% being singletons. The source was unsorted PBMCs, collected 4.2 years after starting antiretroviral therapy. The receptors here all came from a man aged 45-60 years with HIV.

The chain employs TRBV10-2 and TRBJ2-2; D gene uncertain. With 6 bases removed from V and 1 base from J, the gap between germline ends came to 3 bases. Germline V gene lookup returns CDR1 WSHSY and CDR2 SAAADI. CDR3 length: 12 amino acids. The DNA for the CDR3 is TGCGCCAGCAGGGGGAACACCGGGGAGCTGTTTTTT. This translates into CASRGNTGELFF.

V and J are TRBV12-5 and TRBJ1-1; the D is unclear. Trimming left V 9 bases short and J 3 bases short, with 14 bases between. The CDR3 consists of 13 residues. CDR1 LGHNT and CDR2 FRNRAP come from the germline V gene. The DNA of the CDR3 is TGTGCTAGCTACTTTACGGATCACACTGAAGCTTTCTTT. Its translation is CASYFTDHTEAFF.

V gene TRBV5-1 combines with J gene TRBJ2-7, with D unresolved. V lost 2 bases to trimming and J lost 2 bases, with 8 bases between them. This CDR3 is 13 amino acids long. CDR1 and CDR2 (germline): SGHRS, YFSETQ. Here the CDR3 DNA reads TGCGCCAGCAGCTTAGGACGTACCTACGAGCAGTACTTC. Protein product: CASSLGRTYEQYF.

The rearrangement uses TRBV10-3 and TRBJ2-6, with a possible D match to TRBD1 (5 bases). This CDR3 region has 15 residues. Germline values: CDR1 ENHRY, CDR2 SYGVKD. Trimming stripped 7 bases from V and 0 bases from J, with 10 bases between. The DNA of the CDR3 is TGTGCCATCAAAGAGACAGCCTCTGGGGCCAACGTCCTGACTTTC. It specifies CAIKETASGANVLTF.

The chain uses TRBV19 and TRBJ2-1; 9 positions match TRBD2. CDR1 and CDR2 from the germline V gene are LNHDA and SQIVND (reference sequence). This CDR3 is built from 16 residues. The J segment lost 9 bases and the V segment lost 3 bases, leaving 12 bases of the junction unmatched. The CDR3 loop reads CASSMAGGGAGSEQFF. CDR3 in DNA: TGTGCCAGTAGTATGGCCGGCGGGGGGGCAGGGAGTGAGCAGTTCTTC.

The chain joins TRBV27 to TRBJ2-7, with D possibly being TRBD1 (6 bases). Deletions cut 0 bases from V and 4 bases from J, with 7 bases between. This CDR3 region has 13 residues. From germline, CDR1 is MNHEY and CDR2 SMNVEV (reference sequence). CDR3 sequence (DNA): TGTGCCAGCAGTTTATCGGACAGTTACGAGCAGTACTTC. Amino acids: CASSLSDSYEQYF.

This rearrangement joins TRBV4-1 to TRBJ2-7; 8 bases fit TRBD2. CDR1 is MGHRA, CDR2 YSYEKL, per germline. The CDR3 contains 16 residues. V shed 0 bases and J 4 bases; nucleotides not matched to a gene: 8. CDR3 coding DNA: TGCGCCAGCAGCCAAGATACGGCTAGCGGGTGGTACGAGCAGTACTTC. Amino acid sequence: CASSQDTASGWYEQYF.

For the CDR3, the DNA is TGTGCCAGCAGCGCCGGACAGGGGCCCCCCGTAGATACGCAGTATTTT. It codes for CASSAGQGPPVDTQYF. The V and J genes are TRBV9 and TRBJ2-3; 9 bases map to TRBD1. Trimming at V came to 3 bases and at J to 5 bases, leaving 10 bases not matched to a gene. Per the germline V gene, CDR1 is SGDLS and CDR2 is YYNGEE. The CDR3 is 16 residues long.

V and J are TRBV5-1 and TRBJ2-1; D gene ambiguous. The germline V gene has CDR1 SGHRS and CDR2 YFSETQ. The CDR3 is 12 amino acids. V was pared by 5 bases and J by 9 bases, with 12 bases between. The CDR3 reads CASRSVWGEQFF. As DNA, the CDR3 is TGCGCCAGCAGATCCGTTTGGGGTGAGCAGTTCTTC.

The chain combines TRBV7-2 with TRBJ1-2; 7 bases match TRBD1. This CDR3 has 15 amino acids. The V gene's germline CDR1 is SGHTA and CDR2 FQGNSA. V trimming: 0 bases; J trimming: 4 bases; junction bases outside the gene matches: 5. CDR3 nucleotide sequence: TGTGCCAGCAGCTTAGCCCCGACAGGGCTCTATGGCTACACCTTC. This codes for CASSLAPTGLYGYTF.

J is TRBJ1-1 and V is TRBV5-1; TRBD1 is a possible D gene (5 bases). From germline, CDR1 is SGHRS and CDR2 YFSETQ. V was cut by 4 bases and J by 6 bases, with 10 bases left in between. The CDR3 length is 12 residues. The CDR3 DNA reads TGCGCCAGCAGCGAGGACACCTCTGAAGCTTTCTTT. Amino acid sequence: CASSEDTSEAFF.

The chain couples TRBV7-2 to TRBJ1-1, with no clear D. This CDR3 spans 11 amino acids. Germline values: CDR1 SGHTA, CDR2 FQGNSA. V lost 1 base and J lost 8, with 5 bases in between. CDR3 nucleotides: TGTGCCAGCAGCTTAGGGGAGGAAGCTTTCTTT. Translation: CASSLGEEAFF.

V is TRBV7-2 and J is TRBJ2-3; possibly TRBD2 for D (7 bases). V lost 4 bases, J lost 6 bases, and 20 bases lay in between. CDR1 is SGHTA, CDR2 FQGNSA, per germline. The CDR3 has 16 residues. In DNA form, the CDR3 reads TGTGCCAGCAGCTCTCCGAAAGGGGGGGTCGCGGATACGCAGTATTTT. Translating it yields CASSSPKGGVADTQYF.

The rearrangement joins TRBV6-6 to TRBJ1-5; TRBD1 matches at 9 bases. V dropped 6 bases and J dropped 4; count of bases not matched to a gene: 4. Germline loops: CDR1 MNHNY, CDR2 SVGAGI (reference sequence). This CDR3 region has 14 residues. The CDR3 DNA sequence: TGTGCCAGCAGCCCAGGACAGGGGAATCAGCCCCAGCATTTT. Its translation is CASSPGQGNQPQHF.

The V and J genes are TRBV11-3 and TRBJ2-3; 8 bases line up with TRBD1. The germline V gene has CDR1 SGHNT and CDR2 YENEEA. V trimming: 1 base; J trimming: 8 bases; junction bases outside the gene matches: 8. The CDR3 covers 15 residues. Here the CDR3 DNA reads TGTGCCAGCAGCTTAGGCCCCCAGGGGGCAGGTACGCAGTATTTT. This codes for CASSLGPQGAGTQYF.

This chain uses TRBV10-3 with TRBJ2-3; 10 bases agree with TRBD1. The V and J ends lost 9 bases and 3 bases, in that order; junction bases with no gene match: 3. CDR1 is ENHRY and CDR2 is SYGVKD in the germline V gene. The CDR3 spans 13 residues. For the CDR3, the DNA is TGTGCCATGGGGACAGGGGTGACAGATACGCAGTATTTT. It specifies CAMGTGVTDTQYF.

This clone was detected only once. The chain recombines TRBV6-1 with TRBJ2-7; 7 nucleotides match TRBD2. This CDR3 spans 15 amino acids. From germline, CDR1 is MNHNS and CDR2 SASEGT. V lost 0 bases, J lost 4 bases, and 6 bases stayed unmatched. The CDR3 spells CASSEALGRGYEQYF. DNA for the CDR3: TGTGCCAGCAGTGAAGCGCTGGGGCGGGGGTACGAGCAGTACTTC.

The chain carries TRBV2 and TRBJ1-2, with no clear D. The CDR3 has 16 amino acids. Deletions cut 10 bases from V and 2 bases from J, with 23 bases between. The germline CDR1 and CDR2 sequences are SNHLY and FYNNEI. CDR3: CAIYSPGAPANYGYTF. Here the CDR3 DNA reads TGTGCCATTTACAGTCCAGGCGCGCCTGCCAACTATGGCTACACCTTC. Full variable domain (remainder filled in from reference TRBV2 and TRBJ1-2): EPEVTQTPSHQVTQMGQEVILRCVPISNHLYFYWYRQILGQKVEFLVSFYNNEISEKSEIFDDQFSVERPDGSNFTLKIRSTKLEDSAMYFCAIYSPGAPANYGYTFGSGTRLTVV.

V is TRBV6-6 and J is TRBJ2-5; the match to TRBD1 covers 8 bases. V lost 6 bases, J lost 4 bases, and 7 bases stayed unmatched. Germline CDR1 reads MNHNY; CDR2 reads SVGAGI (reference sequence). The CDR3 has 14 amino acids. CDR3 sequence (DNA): TGTGCCAGCAGGTTACAGGGGGGAATAGAGACCCAGTACTTC. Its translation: CASRLQGGIETQYF.

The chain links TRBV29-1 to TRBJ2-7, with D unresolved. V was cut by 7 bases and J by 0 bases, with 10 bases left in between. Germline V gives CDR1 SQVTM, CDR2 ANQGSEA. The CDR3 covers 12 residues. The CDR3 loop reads CSGRDPSYEQYF. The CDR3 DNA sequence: TGCAGCGGAAGAGACCCCTCCTACGAGCAGTACTTC.

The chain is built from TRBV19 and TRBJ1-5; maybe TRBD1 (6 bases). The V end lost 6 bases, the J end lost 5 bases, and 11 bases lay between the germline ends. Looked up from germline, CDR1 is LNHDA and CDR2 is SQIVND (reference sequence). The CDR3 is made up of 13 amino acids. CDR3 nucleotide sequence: TGTGCCAGTAGGACGGACAGAGATCAGCCCCAGCATTTT. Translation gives CASRTDRDQPQHF.